This T cell receptor beta chain stems from a study of T-cell reconstitution after alpha-beta-depleted transplantation in children. Findings and limits, study-wide: Newly produced T cells mostly provided counts and TCRbeta diversity after one year, as hyperexpanded clones declined.

It was with unique molecular identifiers that the TCRbeta library was prepared. TCRdb reanalysed the PCR reads using MiXCR and keeps one entry per CDR3 protein. The sample lists approximately 170,000 distinct CDR3 sequences, roughly 11% occurring once. In regard to this clonotype: Antigen specificity is unknown. Just one base apart from a much larger clone, this may be a read error.

V shed 2 bases and J shed 7 bases, with 10 bases lying between them. Germline CDR1 reads SGHKS; CDR2 reads YYEKEE (reference sequence). The CDR3 consists of 13 residues. The TCR comes from a boy between 2 and 15 years old with acute myeloid leukemia, due to receive a stem cell transplant. This rearrangement joins TRBV5-5 to TRBJ2-1; no definite D call. This material consisted of PBMCs, taken before TCRalphabeta/CD19-depleted stem cell transplant. The CDR3 sequence is CASSFGVSNEQFF. The DNA for the CDR3 is TGTGCCAGCAGCTTTGGAGTGTCTAATGAGCAGTTCTTC.